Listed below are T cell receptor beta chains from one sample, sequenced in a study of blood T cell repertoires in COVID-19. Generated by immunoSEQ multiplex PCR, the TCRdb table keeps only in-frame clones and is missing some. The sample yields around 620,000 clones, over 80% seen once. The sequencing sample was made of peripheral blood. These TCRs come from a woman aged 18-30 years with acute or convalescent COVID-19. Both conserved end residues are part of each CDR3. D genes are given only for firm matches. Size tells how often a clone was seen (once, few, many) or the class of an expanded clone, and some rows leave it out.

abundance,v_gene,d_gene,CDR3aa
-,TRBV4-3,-,CASSQVGRRGPSYEQYF
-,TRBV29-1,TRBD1,CSVAGTGETGELFF
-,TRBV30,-,CALKGQSINQPQHF
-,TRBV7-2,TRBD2,CASSPRTSGGAQTQYF
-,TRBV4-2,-,CASSQKGSQGSWRNTEAFF
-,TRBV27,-,CASSLAPPYEQYF
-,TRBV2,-,CASSVAQGSSPLHF
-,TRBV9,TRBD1,CASSSTFGQGGNYGYTF
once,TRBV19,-,CASSPGNYGYTF
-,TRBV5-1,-,CASSLEGGIAFF
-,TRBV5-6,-,CASSFLLNTEAFF
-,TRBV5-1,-,CASSPGGHLLSNTGELFF
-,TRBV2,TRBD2,CASSGTSGDHEQYF
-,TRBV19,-,CASSIQGHYEQYF
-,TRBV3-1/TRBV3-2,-,CASSHMGEGTEAFF
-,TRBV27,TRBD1,CASSFSRKTGSTGELFF
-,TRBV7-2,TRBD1,CASSFSGTGASYEQYF
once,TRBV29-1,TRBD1,CSVRTGGASYGYTF
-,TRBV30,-,CAWNPYRGGYLNFF
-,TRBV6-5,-,CASSYSGLYGYTF
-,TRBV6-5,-,CASSPGSLYEQYF
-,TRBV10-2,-,CASSEDGTRNQPQHF
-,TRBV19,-,CASSRGSSYNSPLHF
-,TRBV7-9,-,CASSGKPQEFSGNTIYF
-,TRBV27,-,CASSSLIRRSDGYTF
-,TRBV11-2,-,CASSFPGPHEQYF